These 8 T cell receptor beta chains were all obtained from the same sample, sequenced in a study of human T cells and chemical hapten exposure. Time point denoted: pre-sensitization, week 0. Specified treatment: therapeutic diphenylcyclopropenone sensitization with weekly scalp DPC. TCRdb independently ran MiXCR on the RACE reads; one entry per CDR3 protein. This sample yields roughly 380,000 distinct CDR3 sequences, of which 5.1% are seen a single time; just over 2.5% belongs to the top ten. The sequenced sample was whole blood, obtained in connection with sensitization to the hapten diphenylcyclopropenone (DPC). These receptors all stem from a woman in her forties or fifties with alopecia areata. Some clones in this sample may be carry-over from other donors' samples.

This clonotype occurred many times. The rearrangement uses TRBV12-3 or TRBV12-4 and TRBJ2-5; D is unresolved. Trimming removed 3 bases at V and 2 bases at J, with 7 bases between. The CDR3 consists of 13 residues. The CDR3: CASSFTIQETQYF. CDR3 DNA: TGTGCCAGCAGTTTTACTATACAAGAGACCCAGTACTTC.

In this sample, this clonotype turned up many times. The chain has TRBV19 and TRBJ2-1, with 10 nucleotides matching TRBD2. The CDR3 is 15 residues long. Looked up from germline, CDR1 is LNHDA and CDR2 is SQIVND (reference sequence). V lost 1 base to trimming and J lost 6 bases; unmatched junction nucleotides: 3. CDR3 nucleotides: TGTGCCAGTAGTATAGGGACTAGCGGTTTCAATGAGCAGTTCTTC. The encoded protein is CASSIGTSGFNEQFF.

This clonotype came up many times. This sequence joins TRBV5-6 and TRBJ2-1, with a tentative D call TRBD2 (5 bases). The CDR3 is 15 residues long. The germline V and J ends were trimmed by 0 bases and 4 bases, with 11 bases remaining between them. CDR1 and CDR2 (germline): SGHDT, YYEEEE. The CDR3 DNA sequence: TGTGCCAGCAGCTTGGCCGCCGGGATTTACAATGAGCAGTTCTTC. This gives the protein CASSLAAGIYNEQFF.

This clonotype has only a few counts. The chain recombines TRBV11-1 with TRBJ2-5, with 14 bases matching TRBD2. CDR3 length: 17 amino acids. The germline gives CDR1 SGHAT, CDR2 FQDESV (reference sequence). The junction had 8 bases not matched to a gene; V was cut back by 5 bases and J by 3 bases. CDR3 nucleotide sequence: TGTGCCAGCAGCCAAAGACTAGCGGGGGGGCCGGAAGAGACCCAGTACTTC. It is translated as CASSQRLAGGPEETQYF. The full variable domain, with the rest looked up from reference TRBV11-1 and TRBJ2-5, is EAEVAQSPRYKITEKSQAVAFWCDPISGHATLYWYRQILGQGPELLVQFQDESVVDDSQLPKDRFSAERLKGVDSTLKIQPAELGDSAMYLCASSQRLAGGPEETQYFGPGTRLLVL.

This clonotype appeared many times. The chain recombines TRBV29-1 with TRBJ1-3; no clear D. Trimming took off 4 bases at V and 3 bases at J, with 22 bases between the two ends. Germline V gene data show CDR1 as SQVTM and CDR2 as ANQGSEA. This CDR3 contains 17 residues. CDR3 sequence (DNA): TGCAGCGTTGGGTCGTTCGACTGGGAATCGGGTGGAAACACCATATATTTT. This sequence encodes CSVGSFDWESGGNTIYF.

Only a few counts were recorded for this clonotype. The chain joins TRBV18 to TRBJ2-3, with D hard to call. V lost 0 bases to trimming and J lost 9 bases, with 10 bases between them. The CDR3 has 13 amino acids. CDR1 is KGHSH, CDR2 LQKENI, per germline. CDR3 nucleotide sequence: TGTGCCAGCTCACCACCGAACCGTCCGACGCAGTATTTT. Its translation is CASSPPNRPTQYF.

The chain carries TRBV20-1 and TRBJ1-1, with D maybe TRBD1 (5 bases). Trimming stripped 3 bases from V and 3 bases from J, with 17 bases between. Germline CDR1 reads DFQATT; CDR2 reads SNEGSKA (reference sequence). The CDR3 loop spans 15 amino acids. CDR3 nucleotides: TGCAGTGCTAGGGGGCTCGGTCGCGGCCACACTGAAGCTTTCTTT. Its protein is CSARGLGRGHTEAFF.

A note on this clonotype: A much bigger clone sits one base away, suggesting this may be a read error. The J gene is TRBJ2-3, the V gene TRBV5-1; D is perhaps TRBD2 (5 bases). The length of the CDR3 is 16 residues. CDR1 and CDR2 (germline): SGHRS, YFSETQ. In DNA form, the CDR3 reads TGCGCCAGCAACCCCGGGGAGACGCTAGCCCCAGAAACGCAGTATTTT. It encodes CASNPGETLAPETQYF.